These 23 T cell receptor beta chains share one sample of origin, sequenced in a study of OX40 agonist ivuxolimab in advanced cancers. The library relied on the immunoSEQ multiplex PCR assay. What TCRdb holds here is the immuneACCESS table cut down to in-frame rearrangements. Part of the clones is not present; checked against another copy, under half of the missing clones reflect an unresolved V gene, and the others are unexplained. The sample has some 77,000 clones on record, 85% to 90% of them singletons. The ten largest clonotypes hold 2% to 2.5% of the sample. Source: CD4+ or CD8+ T cells sorted from blood, taken in a trial of the OX40 agonist ivuxolimab. These receptors originate from an adult with an advanced solid tumor such as melanoma, head and neck, liver or kidney cancer.

The gene calls are TRBV6-1 and TRBJ2-2; no firm D call. This CDR3 spans 13 amino acids. Per germline, CDR1 MNHNS and CDR2 SASEGT. Trimming took 4 bases from V and 4 from J, leaving 7 bases between them. The CDR3 spells CASSALITGELFF. CDR3 sequence (DNA): TGTGCCAGCAGTGCCCTGATCACCGGGGAGCTGTTTTTT.

This clone occurred once. The chain recombines TRBV4-1 with TRBJ2-5, with TRBD2 identical over 12 bases. CDR3 length: 19 residues. V lost 0 bases and J lost 0; bases outside the gene matches: 8. Germline V lookup: CDR1 MGHRA, CDR2 YSYEKL. CDR3 protein: CASSQDFTGTSGYQETQYF. For the CDR3, the DNA is TGCGCCAGCAGCCAAGATTTCACTGGGACTAGCGGGTACCAAGAGACCCAGTACTTC.

The chain recombines TRBV10-3 with TRBJ2-5; D uncertain. In germline, CDR1 is ENHRY, CDR2 SYGVKD. Trimming shortened V by 4 bases and J by 4 bases, and 7 bases separated the two germline ends. The CDR3 covers 12 residues. CDR3: CAISGQSETQYF. The CDR3 DNA reads TGTGCCATCAGTGGGCAGTCAGAGACCCAGTACTTC.

The chain recombines TRBV5-1 with TRBJ2-1; 14 bases are shared with TRBD2. With V trimmed by 3 bases and J by 10 bases, 6 bases remained unmatched. The CDR3 sequence is 15 residues long. Germline CDR1 SGHRS, CDR2 YFSETQ. For the CDR3, the DNA is TGCGCCAGCAGCTGGGGACTAGCGGGAGCCCGGGAGCAGTTCTTC. It translates to CASSWGLAGAREQFF.

The chain uses TRBV4-3 and TRBJ2-2; TRBD1 aligns across 9 bases. The CDR3 has 15 amino acids. Germline V CDR1 and CDR2: LGHNA, YSLEER. Trimming at V came to 0 bases and at J to 7 bases, leaving 3 bases not matched to a gene. The CDR3 here is CASSQDYRGHGELFF. CDR3 in DNA: TGCGCCAGCAGCCAAGACTACAGGGGGCACGGGGAGCTGTTTTTT.

The chain links TRBV6-5 to TRBJ2-7; D remains unclear. The germline CDR1 and CDR2 sequences are MNHEY and SVGAGI. Between the trimmed V and J ends, which lost 8 bases and 6 bases, there was a span of 11 bases. The CDR3 is 11 residues long. DNA for the CDR3: TGTGCCAGCGCAGCCCCCCCCGAGCAGTACTTC. This sequence encodes CASAAPPEQYF.

The rearrangement links TRBV6-5 to TRBJ2-7; 7 bases map to TRBD2. Germline V CDR1 and CDR2: MNHEY, SVGAGI. J was trimmed by 1 base and V by 2 bases; bases with no gene match: 2. This CDR3 is built from 14 residues. CDR3 DNA sequence: TGTGCCAGCAGTTACCGCGGGGGATCCTACGAGCAGTACTTC. Protein product: CASSYRGGSYEQYF.

CDR3 in amino acids: CASGLHPRTERPLNTEAFF. For the CDR3, the DNA is TGTGCTAGTGGTTTGCATCCTAGGACGGAGAGACCTTTGAACACTGAAGCTTTCTTT. The genes are TRBV12-5 and TRBJ1-1; D not certain. CDR1 is LGHNT and CDR2 is FRNRAP in the germline V gene. The CDR3 is 19 amino acids. V was shortened by 2 bases and J by 0 bases, with 22 bases between the two germline ends.

About this clone itself: The junction departs from germline at one end; a sequencing error may be responsible. The rearrangement joins TRBV5-6 to TRBJ1-4; D is perhaps TRBD1 (6 bases). The CDR3 consists of 15 residues. CDR1 and CDR2 (germline): SGHDT, YYEEEE. The CDR3 DNA follows: TGTGCCAGCAGCCCCCCGGGGGCGCCTAAAGAAAAACTGTTTTTT. It specifies CASSPPGAPKEKLFF.

The CDR3 bases are TGTGCCAGCAGCAAAGTACCTACCCCCACAGGGGGTGGCACCGGGGAGCTGTTTTTT. Translated: CASSKVPTPTGGGTGELFF. The chain employs TRBV21-1 and TRBJ2-2; TRBD1 is taken as the D call from the table, unchecked against the DNA. TRBV21-1 is a documented pseudogene. This CDR3 comprises 19 residues.

The chain carries TRBV29-1 and TRBJ2-1; D is perhaps TRBD1 (5 bases). CDR1 SQVTM and CDR2 ANQGSEA come from the germline V gene. Trimming stripped 7 bases from V and 2 bases from J, with 9 bases between. The CDR3 consists of 12 residues. The chain's CDR3 is CSAQGTYNEQFF. The CDR3, as DNA: TGCAGCGCTCAGGGAACCTACAATGAGCAGTTCTTC.

The chain employs TRBV7-2 and TRBJ2-5; TRBD1 agrees at 7 bases. Germline trimming cut 5 bases from V and 5 bases from J; bases unmatched to any gene: 11. Germline values: CDR1 SGHTA, CDR2 FQGNSA. The CDR3 is 15 residues long. CDR3 DNA: TGTGCCAGCAGCCTTCGGGAAGGGGGCGTCGAGACCCAGTACTTC. Its protein product is CASSLREGGVETQYF.

V is TRBV27 and J is TRBJ2-2; 9 bases align to TRBD1. This CDR3 has 15 residues. V lost 6 bases to trimming and J lost 6 bases; unmatched junction nucleotides: 8. The germline V gene has CDR1 MNHEY and CDR2 SMNVEV (reference sequence). CDR3 sequence: CASRTGGKGSGELFF. CDR3 DNA: TGTGCCAGCAGGACAGGGGGAAAAGGATCCGGGGAGCTGTTTTTT.

The V gene is TRBV15, the J gene TRBJ1-2, with D unresolved. The CDR3 loop spans 13 amino acids. V was shortened by 5 bases and J by 8 bases, with 15 bases between the two germline ends. Per the germline V gene, CDR1 is LNHNV and CDR2 is YYDKDF (reference sequence). CDR3: CATSLPGPQGYTF. Written as DNA, the CDR3 is TGTGCCACCAGCCTACCGGGCCCCCAGGGCTACACCTTC.

The V call is TRBV2, the J call TRBJ2-7; TRBD1 or TRBD2 may be the D gene (5 bases each). The germline gives CDR1 SNHLY, CDR2 FYNNEI. V was cut by 7 bases and J by 3 bases, with 13 bases left in between. This CDR3 has 13 residues. The CDR3 spells CASNVRDRYEQYF. In nucleotides, the CDR3 is TGTGCCAGCAATGTCAGGGACCGCTACGAGCAGTACTTC.

J is TRBJ2-1 and V is TRBV28, with 9 bases lining up with TRBD1. The J segment lost 5 bases and the V segment lost 5 bases, leaving 7 bases of the junction unmatched. From germline, CDR1 is MDHEN and CDR2 SYDVKM. CDR3 size: 15 residues. This CDR3 reads CASSHGTGRDNEQFF. CDR3 nucleotide sequence: TGTGCCAGCAGTCATGGGACAGGGAGGGACAATGAGCAGTTCTTC.

J is TRBJ2-2 and V is TRBV10-2; D remains ambiguous. The CDR3 is 14 amino acids. Germline-derived CDR1 and CDR2 are WSHSY and SAAADI. V was pared by 5 bases and J by 0 bases, with 7 bases between. This CDR3 is CASSSSSNTGELFF. The CDR3 DNA is TGCGCCAGCAGTTCCAGTTCGAACACCGGGGAGCTGTTTTTT.

The chain couples TRBV30 to TRBJ2-7; 9 bases agree with TRBD1. V lost 4 bases and J lost 3; bases outside the gene matches: 13. The CDR3 extends over 16 amino acids. Looked up from germline, CDR1 is GTSNPN and CDR2 is SVGIG (reference sequence). The CDR3 region has the DNA TGTGCCTGGAATCCCTTAAAGACAGGGGGTGTCTACGAGCAGTACTTC. It encodes CAWNPLKTGGVYEQYF.

This clone was seen more than once but under ten times. V and J are TRBV27 and TRBJ1-3; D uncertain. V lost 6 bases to trimming and J lost 2 bases, with 17 bases between them. This CDR3 spans 16 amino acids. Germline loops: CDR1 MNHEY, CDR2 SMNVEV (reference sequence). As DNA, the CDR3 is TGTGCCAGCAGCGCTTCAGGAAGTAGAACTGGAAACACCATATATTTT. This translates into CASSASGSRTGNTIYF.

This chain connects TRBV5-1 to TRBJ1-4; 7 positions agree with TRBD1. With V trimmed by 4 bases and J by 8 bases, 11 bases remained unmatched. Germline V CDR1 and CDR2: SGHRS, YFSETQ. This CDR3 spans 15 amino acids. In nucleotides, the CDR3 is TGCGCCAGCAGCCCGGTAGGGGGCCGCGAAGAAAAACTGTTTTTT. Its protein is CASSPVGGREEKLFF.

This clone was detected only once. V is TRBV15 and J is TRBJ2-3; D unresolved. Trimming left V 3 bases short and J 1 base short, with 5 bases between. The CDR3 is 13 residues long. The germline gives CDR1 LNHNV, CDR2 YYDKDF (reference sequence). The CDR3 protein is CATSRKGTDTQYF. The CDR3 region has the DNA TGTGCCACCAGCAGGAAGGGCACAGATACGCAGTATTTT.

The gene calls are TRBV5-4 and TRBJ1-5; no clear D gene. This CDR3 is 15 amino acids long. CDR1 is SGHNT and CDR2 is YYREEE in the germline V gene (reference sequence). V lost 4 bases and J 1 base, leaving 12 bases between the germline ends. CDR3 in DNA: TGTGCCAGCAGCATCGGACTCCAGAGCAATCAGCCCCAGCATTTT. Translating it yields CASSIGLQSNQPQHF. The complete variable domain, with remaining parts taken from reference TRBV5-4 and TRBJ1-5, reads ETGVTQSPTHLIKTRGQQVTLRCSSQSGHNTVSWYQQALGQGPQFIFQYYREEENGRGNFPPRFSGLQFPNYSSELNVNALELDDSALYLCASSIGLQSNQPQHFGDGTRLSIL.

The chain joins TRBV4-3 to TRBJ1-2; 7 positions match TRBD1. The CDR3 covers 14 residues. V was pared by 4 bases and J by 2 bases, with 4 bases of the junction left unmatched. Germline values: CDR1 LGHNA, CDR2 YSLEER. The CDR3 DNA follows: TGCGCCAGCAGCCGAACAGGGGCAAACTATGGCTACACCTTC. Encoded protein: CASSRTGANYGYTF.